The entry below describes one T cell receptor (beta chain). This entry comes from a study of blood T cell repertoires in COVID-19. Authors' analysis steps: Amplification of reference gene primers provided the estimated nucleated cell counts. Some clones are missing from TCRdb's copy, which holds only in-frame ones; the method was immunoSEQ multiplex PCR. V, J and clone size reflect that table, while D and trimming were determined from the DNA. The sample has fewer than 250,000 clones, approximately 88% seen once. This CDR3 has 15 residues. From germline, CDR1 is SGHTA and CDR2 FQGTGA. J lost 5 bases, V lost 5 bases, and 10 bases had no gene match.

The clonotype was recovered from a woman aged 25 to 39 who had recovered from COVID-19. The sequenced material came from PBMCs or T cells enriched from blood (not recorded which). The chain links TRBV7-3 to TRBJ2-5, with 8 bases fitting TRBD2. CDR3 coding DNA: TGTGCCAGCAGCCCTGGGGTAGCGGGATATGAGACCCAGTACTTC. As protein: CASSPGVAGYETQYF.